The T cell receptor beta chain described here comes from a study of cytomegalovirus exposure and HLA in healthy donors. Study results and caveats: Investigators reported 164 TCR beta chains as tied to cytomegalovirus. It was reportedly the case that the classifier diagnosed cytomegalovirus status with high specificity and sensitivity. Later, an analysis found that TCR clusters from the first cohort tended to co-occur in the 120 validation repertoires.

Comments on this clone: The antigen remains unidentified.

Produced via immunoSEQ multiplex PCR; TCRdb's table is partial and in-frame only. The table lists more than 90,000 clones, approximately 93% of them singletons. The study drew the donors from its roughly 110-subject validation cohort, separate from the 666-subject first cohort. There are 13 residues in the CDR3. Per the germline V gene, CDR1 is MDHEN and CDR2 is SYDVKM. The ends were cut back, 5 bases at V and 4 bases at J, with 11 bases in the middle. The sequencing input was PBMCs. The clonotype originates from a woman in her 30s in good health and CMV-seropositive. The chain is built from TRBV28 and TRBJ1-1; a possible D gene is TRBD1 (5 bases). The CDR3 sequence: CASSLPGITEAFF. CDR3 DNA sequence: TGTGCCAGCAGTCTCCCAGGGATCACTGAAGCTTTCTTT.